These 17 T cell receptor beta chains were all obtained from the same sample, sequenced in a study of early T cells in non-severe SARS-CoV-2 infection. TCRdb called the 5' RACE reads again in MiXCR, with one record for every CDR3 protein. The sample shows some 77,000 distinct CDR3 sequences, approximately 5% of them seen only once. Sequences were derived from whole blood, sampled at baseline. The receptor source for this set is an adult who was a healthcare worker with PCR-confirmed SARS-CoV-2 infection or an uninfected control (not recorded which).

For this clonotype: A junction end diverges from the germline sequence, so it may reflect a read error. V is TRBV28 and J is TRBJ2-7, with 8 bases lining up with TRBD2. The CDR3 covers 11 residues. Germline V gene data show CDR1 as MDHEN and CDR2 as SYDVKM. CDR3 bases: TGTGCCAGCAGTTTCGGGGGGGGATTAGGCTTC. Protein product: CASSFGGGLGF.

This clonotype was seen only a few times. V and J are TRBV11-2 and TRBJ1-2, with D tentatively TRBD1 (5 bases). The CDR3 contains 14 residues. Per germline, CDR1 SGHAT and CDR2 FQNNGV. Trimming shortened V by 1 base and J by 3 bases, and 9 bases separated the two germline ends. The CDR3 DNA sequence: TGTGCCAGCAGCTTAGCCCGACAGCACTATGGCTACACCTTC. This sequence encodes CASSLARQHYGYTF.

This clonotype was counted many times. The J gene is TRBJ2-5, the V gene TRBV20-1, with D possibly being TRBD1 (5 bases). This CDR3 has 15 amino acids. Trimming shortened V by 3 bases and J by 0 bases, and 14 bases separated the two germline ends. Looked up from germline, CDR1 is DFQATT and CDR2 is SNEGSKA (reference sequence). DNA for the CDR3: TGCAGTGCTAGTTCGATGGGGCCTTACCAAGAGACCCAGTACTTC. Residues: CSASSMGPYQETQYF.

The table lists this clonotype with a few counts. The chain carries TRBV3-1 and TRBJ2-2; 10 bases are a match to TRBD2. This CDR3 is 17 amino acids long. CDR1 and CDR2 from the germline V gene are LGHDT and YNNKEL (reference sequence). The V segment lost 0 bases and the J segment 6 bases; nucleotides outside the gene matches: 7. The CDR3 DNA is TGTGCCAGCAGCCAAGATAGCCTAGCGGGAGTATCCGGGGAGCTGTTTTTT. Protein sequence: CASSQDSLAGVSGELFF.

V and J are TRBV12-3 or TRBV12-4 and TRBJ2-3; 13 bases agree with TRBD2. The CDR3 runs to 15 residues. Germline trimming cut 5 bases from V and 4 bases from J; bases unmatched to any gene: 3. The CDR3 region is CASSGTSGNPDTQYF. CDR3 coding DNA: TGTGCCAGCAGTGGGACTAGCGGGAACCCAGATACGCAGTATTTT.

This clonotype was counted only a few times. The genes are TRBV12-3 or TRBV12-4 and TRBJ2-7; D may be TRBD2 (6 bases). V gave up 3 bases and J gave up 3 bases, with 15 bases separating them. The CDR3 totals 15 residues. The CDR3 bases are TGTGCCAGCAGTTTTACCATTAGACTAGACTACGAGCAGTACTTC. Protein sequence: CASSFTIRLDYEQYF.

This clonotype appeared many times. V usage is TRBV28 and J usage is TRBJ1-5; 7 nucleotides align to TRBD1. The CDR3 runs 14 residues. After removal of 5 bases from V and 2 bases from J, the junction contained 3 bases not matched to a gene. Germline V gene lookup returns CDR1 MDHEN and CDR2 SYDVKM. CDR3 bases: TGTGCCAGCAGTCCTGGGACAGGCAATCAGCCCCAGCATTTT. Its translation is CASSPGTGNQPQHF.

The gene calls are TRBV9 and TRBJ2-1, with 8 bases lining up with TRBD2. The CDR3 totals 17 residues. Trimming removed 4 bases from V and 8 bases from J; junction bases left unmatched: 17. Germline V gene lookup returns CDR1 SGDLS and CDR2 YYNGEE. The CDR3 sequence: CASSPISLAGFKDEQFF. The CDR3 nucleotides are TGTGCCAGCAGCCCCATTTCCCTAGCGGGCTTTAAGGATGAGCAGTTCTTC.

The sample holds many counts of this clonotype. V gene TRBV7-6 combines with J gene TRBJ1-2; 7 nucleotides align to TRBD1. Germline V gives CDR1 SGHVS, CDR2 FNYEAQ. After removal of 2 bases from V and 6 bases from J, the junction contained 6 bases not matched to a gene. CDR3 size: 14 residues. The CDR3 region is CASSLRQGGNGYTF. CDR3 bases: TGTGCCAGCAGCTTACGGCAGGGGGGGAATGGCTACACCTTC.

V gene TRBV10-3 combines with J gene TRBJ2-7; D possibly uses TRBD1 or TRBD2 (6 bases each). This CDR3 comprises 13 residues. Germline CDR1 reads ENHRY; CDR2 reads SYGVKD. Deletions cut 4 bases from V and 4 bases from J, with 11 bases between. CDR3: CAISAGAVYEQYF. CDR3 DNA sequence: TGTGCCATCAGTGCGGGGGCGGTTTACGAGCAGTACTTC.

This chain uses TRBV30 with TRBJ2-5; D is perhaps TRBD1 or TRBD2 (5 bases each). Germline V CDR1 and CDR2: GTSNPN, SVGIG (reference sequence). This CDR3 is built from 12 residues. V was shortened by 3 bases and J by 13 bases, with 18 bases between the two germline ends. CDR3 sequence: CAWRGLSGHGYF. CDR3 DNA: TGTGCCTGGAGGGGTCTTTCGGGGCATGGGTACTTC.

This clonotype was detected ten times or more. The chain is built from TRBV4-2 and TRBJ2-3; D is unclear. This CDR3 has 15 amino acids. V dropped 0 bases and J dropped 1 base, with 8 bases sitting between them. Germline V lookup: CDR1 LGHNA, CDR2 YNFKEQ. In DNA form, the CDR3 reads TGTGCCAGCAGCCAAGAAGTGGCGGGCACAGATACGCAGTATTTT. Translation: CASSQEVAGTDTQYF.

This clonotype came up many times. The chain is built from TRBV5-1 and TRBJ2-1; the match to TRBD2 covers 8 bases. CDR3 size: 15 residues. The V gene end was trimmed by 0 bases and the J gene end by 3 bases; junction bases not matched to a gene: 2. Per the germline V gene, CDR1 is SGHRS and CDR2 is YFSETQ. DNA of the CDR3: TGCGCCAGCAGCTTGGTGGCGGGAGGCTACAATGAGCAGTTCTTC. Encoded protein: CASSLVAGGYNEQFF.

This clonotype was seen repeatedly, ten times or more. V usage is TRBV29-1 and J usage is TRBJ2-5, with TRBD2 identical over 10 bases. The CDR3 sequence is 16 residues long. Germline V gene sequence: CDR1 SQVTM, CDR2 ANQGSEA. V was clipped by 1 base and J by 5 bases; unmatched bases: 10. The CDR3 spells CSVEARLAGEGETQYF. The CDR3 DNA sequence: TGCAGCGTTGAAGCGAGGCTAGCGGGAGAAGGGGAGACCCAGTACTTC.

The chain recombines TRBV29-1 with TRBJ1-1; D ambiguous. From germline, CDR1 is SQVTM and CDR2 ANQGSEA. The length of the CDR3 is 12 residues. V gave up 7 bases and J gave up 4 bases, with 13 bases separating them. The CDR3 DNA sequence: TGCAGCGCCCAGACGGGTTCCACTGAAGCTTTCTTT. It codes for CSAQTGSTEAFF.

This chain joins TRBV19 and TRBJ2-7; TRBD1 or TRBD2 may be the D gene (5 bases each). The germline gives CDR1 LNHDA, CDR2 SQIVND (reference sequence). Between the trimmed V and J ends, which lost 4 bases and 2 bases, there was a span of 18 bases. The CDR3 is 16 amino acids. The CDR3 region has the DNA TGTGCCAGTAGTAGCCGGGACCGCCTATTTACCTACGAGCAGTACTTC. This gives the protein CASSSRDRLFTYEQYF.

The rearrangement joins TRBV12-3 or TRBV12-4 to TRBJ2-7; no reliable D call. The length of the CDR3 is 12 residues. V lost 5 bases and J 6 bases, leaving 11 bases between the germline ends. CDR3 region: CASSTWTVEQYF. In DNA, the CDR3 is TGTGCCAGCAGTACCTGGACCGTCGAGCAGTACTTC.